The 22 T cell receptor beta chains listed next were all sequenced from one sample in a study of cytomegalovirus exposure and HLA in healthy donors. PCR employed 60 Vbeta and 13 Jbeta primers. Measured with immunoSEQ multiplex PCR; TCRdb has only the in-frame clones, and not every one. The sample shows more than 150,000 clones, about four fifths of them seen only once. Sequencing was done on a sample of PBMCs. These TCRs come from a girl between 10 and 17 years old in good health and CMV-seropositive.

Only a few counts were recorded for this clone. The chain couples TRBV2 to TRBJ2-7; D is undetermined. Germline assignment: CDR1 SNHLY and CDR2 FYNNEI. The CDR3 length is 11 residues. Trimming cost V 5 bases and J 7 bases, with 9 bases left between them. The CDR3 bases are TGTGCCAGCAGTTGGGCTCTGGAGCAGTACTTC. Protein: CASSWALEQYF.

The V gene is TRBV25-1, the J gene TRBJ2-3; perhaps TRBD2 as D (6 bases). Trimming pared 3 bases from V and 3 bases from J, leaving 13 bases between. CDR1 and CDR2 from the germline V gene are MGHDK and SYGVNS. This CDR3 is 15 amino acids long. CDR3 DNA: TGTGCCAGCAGTGACACGGGACTCGGGACAGATACGCAGTATTTT. This encodes CASSDTGLGTDTQYF. The variable domain in full, completed from reference TRBV25-1 and TRBJ2-3, reads EADIYQTPRYLVIGTGKKITLECSQTMGHDKMYWYQQDPGMELHLIHYSYGVNSTEKGDLSSESTVSRIRTEHFPLTLESARPSHTSQYLCASSDTGLGTDTQYFGPGTRLTVL.

This chain joins TRBV11-2 and TRBJ2-3; 7 bases are a match to TRBD2. The germline CDR1 and CDR2 sequences are SGHAT and FQNNGV. The CDR3 sequence is 15 residues long. The junction had 3 bases not matched to a gene; V was cut back by 3 bases and J by 0 bases. The CDR3 bases are TGTGCCAGCAGCTTGACTAGCTTTAGCACAGATACGCAGTATTTT. Its protein is CASSLTSFSTDTQYF.

V usage is TRBV6-5 and J usage is TRBJ1-5, with 9 bases aligning to TRBD1. Germline V lookup: CDR1 MNHEY, CDR2 SVGAGI. V gave up 6 bases and J gave up 7 bases; unmatched junction bases: 7. The CDR3 runs to 14 residues. The CDR3 DNA reads TGTGCCAGCAGGTCCACAGGGGGCAGGCAGCCCCAGCATTTT. This sequence encodes CASRSTGGRQPQHF.

The chain carries TRBV4-1 and TRBJ1-1; 9 nucleotides align to TRBD1. The CDR3 covers 16 residues. Germline V CDR1 and CDR2: MGHRA, YSYEKL. V shed 3 bases, J shed 1 base, and the junction held 6 bases outside the gene matches. The CDR3 region is CASSQGTGGANTEAFF. The CDR3, as DNA: TGCGCCAGCAGCCAGGGCACAGGGGGCGCGAACACTGAAGCTTTCTTT.

The rearrangement uses TRBV10-1 and TRBJ2-7; 7 bases map to TRBD1. Germline assignment: CDR1 WNHNN and CDR2 SYGVQD (reference sequence). The ends lost 3 bases at V and 1 base at J; junction bases unmatched: 3. This CDR3 has 14 residues. CDR3 amino acids: CASSDPGQSYEQYF. CDR3 sequence (DNA): TGCGCCAGCAGTGACCCGGGACAGTCCTACGAGCAGTACTTC.

This chain joins TRBV6-5 and TRBJ2-1; 7 nucleotides line up with TRBD2. The CDR3 has 14 amino acids. Looked up from germline, CDR1 is MNHEY and CDR2 is SVGAGI. Trimming at V came to 2 bases and at J to 6 bases, leaving 4 bases not matched to a gene. CDR3 coding DNA: TGTGCCAGCAGTTACCGGGGACTACTCAATGAGCAGTTCTTC. It yields the protein CASSYRGLLNEQFF.

In its sample, this clone was seen once. V and J are TRBV19 and TRBJ1-5; TRBD1 is a possible D gene (5 bases). The V end lost 5 bases, the J end lost 3 bases, and 11 bases lay between the germline ends. CDR1 and CDR2 from the germline V gene are LNHDA and SQIVND (reference sequence). The CDR3 contains 14 residues. The CDR3 protein is CASSVGLNNQPQHF. CDR3 DNA sequence: TGTGCCAGTAGTGTGGGGCTAAACAATCAGCCCCAGCATTTT.

With regard to this clone: This CDR3 is also generated by other DNA sequences in the sample. The chain is built from TRBV27 and TRBJ1-5; TRBD1 agrees at 10 bases. Germline CDR1 and CDR2: MNHEY and SMNVEV (reference sequence). This CDR3 has 15 residues. V lost 3 bases to trimming and J lost 6 bases; unmatched junction nucleotides: 5. This chain's CDR3 is CASSLGTGEAQPQHF. Written as DNA, the CDR3 is TGTGCCAGCAGTTTGGGGACAGGGGAAGCTCAGCCCCAGCATTTT.

The chain joins TRBV27 to TRBJ2-7; D is uncertain. This CDR3 region has 14 residues. Germline-derived CDR1 and CDR2 are MNHEY and SMNVEV (reference sequence). V was trimmed by 2 bases and J by 1 base, leaving 9 bases between them. This CDR3 reads CASSLQFVSYEQYF. DNA of the CDR3: TGTGCCAGCAGTTTACAGTTCGTTTCCTACGAGCAGTACTTC.

This clone was seen more than once but under ten times. The chain employs TRBV2 and TRBJ2-3; tentatively, D is TRBD2 (5 bases). Trimming stripped 7 bases from V and 0 bases from J, with 14 bases between. Germline V gene sequence: CDR1 SNHLY, CDR2 FYNNEI. This CDR3 comprises 15 residues. CDR3 sequence: CASTIDGVSTDTQYF. CDR3 DNA: TGTGCCAGCACCATCGACGGGGTTAGCACAGATACGCAGTATTTT.

The chain joins TRBV9 to TRBJ1-6; perhaps TRBD1 as D (5 bases). The V and J ends lost 3 bases and 0 bases respectively, with 10 bases between them. The CDR3 contains 16 residues. Germline V gene sequence: CDR1 SGDLS, CDR2 YYNGEE. The CDR3 nucleotides are TGTGCCAGCAGCGAAAGACAGAGCTCCTATAATTCACCCCTCCACTTT. It specifies CASSERQSSYNSPLHF. The full variable domain, completed using reference TRBV9 and TRBJ1-6, is DSGVTQTPKHLITATGQRVTLRCSPRSGDLSVYWYQQSLDQGLQFLIQYYNGEERAKGNILERFSAQQFPDLHSELNLSSLELGDSALYFCASSERQSSYNSPLHFGNGTRLTVT.

The V and J genes are TRBV2 and TRBJ1-2; no clear D. The CDR3 sequence is 12 residues long. The germline gives CDR1 SNHLY, CDR2 FYNNEI. V was cut by 2 bases and J by 5 bases, with 6 bases left in between. The CDR3 here is CASSESEYGYTF. CDR3 nucleotide sequence: TGTGCCAGCAGTGAATCCGAGTATGGCTACACCTTC.

The CDR3 DNA follows: TGCGCCAGCAGCCCTGGACTAGCGGGGGGGCCGGGAGTAGGCGAGCAGTACTTC. The encoded protein is CASSPGLAGGPGVGEQYF. The chain recombines TRBV5-1 with TRBJ2-7; 15 bases align to TRBD2. V dropped 4 bases and J dropped 6; count of bases not matched to a gene: 14. Germline CDR1 reads SGHRS; CDR2 reads YFSETQ. CDR3 length equals 18 residues.

This clone was found a few times. The genes are TRBV5-1 and TRBJ1-1; 8 bases are shared with TRBD1. The V segment lost 0 bases and the J segment 5 bases; nucleotides outside the gene matches: 6. This CDR3 region has 15 residues. Germline V lookup: CDR1 SGHRS, CDR2 YFSETQ. The CDR3 sequence: CASSLGSGGKTEAFF. CDR3 DNA: TGCGCCAGCAGCTTGGGTTCAGGGGGCAAGACTGAAGCTTTCTTT.

The rearrangement uses TRBV13 and TRBJ1-2; weak D call: TRBD1 (5 bases). Between the trimmed V and J ends, which lost 0 bases and 5 bases, there was a span of 7 bases. Germline-derived CDR1 and CDR2 are PRHDT and FYEKMQ (reference sequence). CDR3 length equals 13 residues. DNA for the CDR3: TGTGCCAGCAGCTTAGGTAGACAGTATGGCTACACCTTC. Its translation is CASSLGRQYGYTF.

The V gene is TRBV19, the J gene TRBJ1-1; TRBD1 is a possible D gene (5 bases). V gave up 7 bases and J gave up 0 bases, with 24 bases separating them. Germline lookup yields CDR1 LNHDA and CDR2 SQIVND (reference sequence). The CDR3 sequence is 18 residues long. CDR3 bases: TGTGCCAGTAACCGGTTCGGGGGAGGAGGGAACATGAACACTGAAGCTTTCTTT. Residues: CASNRFGGGGNMNTEAFF.

CDR3 protein: CASSLGLAGRTDTQYF. CDR3 DNA: TGTGCCAGCAGCTTAGGGCTAGCGGGGAGAACAGATACGCAGTATTTT. V usage is TRBV11-3 and J usage is TRBJ2-3; 9 bases are shared with TRBD2. J was trimmed by 3 bases and V by 1 base; bases with no gene match: 5. The CDR3 extends over 16 amino acids. Germline V CDR1 and CDR2: SGHNT, YENEEA.

V is TRBV11-2 and J is TRBJ2-6; a possible D gene is TRBD2 (6 bases). CDR3 length: 19 residues. Trimming took 4 bases from V and 0 from J, leaving 19 bases between them. From germline, CDR1 is SGHAT and CDR2 FQNNGV. In DNA form, the CDR3 reads TGTGCCAGCAGCTCATTGGTAGGGCAGGGAGGCTCTGGGGCCAACGTCCTGACTTTC. Translated: CASSSLVGQGGSGANVLTF.

In its sample, this clone was seen once. This chain uses TRBV5-4 with TRBJ1-1; TRBD1 matches at 8 bases. Trimming cost V 0 bases and J 0 bases; bases outside gene matches: 1. Germline V gene sequence: CDR1 SGHNT, CDR2 YYREEE (reference sequence). This CDR3 is built from 15 residues. DNA for the CDR3: TGTGCCAGCAGCTTGGGGACAGGGCTGAACACTGAAGCTTTCTTT. This codes for CASSLGTGLNTEAFF. The full variable domain, rest sourced from reference TRBV5-4 and TRBJ1-1, is ETGVTQSPTHLIKTRGQQVTLRCSSQSGHNTVSWYQQALGQGPQFIFQYYREEENGRGNFPPRFSGLQFPNYSSELNVNALELDDSALYLCASSLGTGLNTEAFFGQGTRLTVV.

The chain joins TRBV27 to TRBJ1-2; 7 bases are a match to TRBD1. The CDR3 length is 12 residues. The junction had 5 bases not matched to a gene; V was cut back by 5 bases and J by 8 bases. CDR1 and CDR2 (germline): MNHEY, SMNVEV (reference sequence). CDR3 DNA sequence: TGTGCCAGCAGTACCCAGGGGGTCGGCTACACCTTC. Its translation is CASSTQGVGYTF.

J is TRBJ2-5 and V is TRBV15; D is undetermined. The DNA matches TRBJ2-7 better at its end, which makes the J call doubtful. The CDR3 runs 12 residues. The germline gives CDR1 LNHNV, CDR2 YYDKDF (reference sequence). CDR3 bases: TGTGCCACCAGCAGAGATATGTACGAGCAGTACTTC. It is translated as CATSRDMYEQYF.